The clone carrying this T cell receptor beta chain was seen many times. What it binds is unknown. From the 5' RACE reads, TCRdb called clonotypes with MiXCR, one entry per CDR3 protein. This repertoire shows 45,000 to 55,000 distinct CDR3 sequences, 3% to 4.5% found once; its top ten account for about 6.7%. This specimen belongs to a study of neurological immune-mediated disorders. Study-level points and caveats: One related-CDR3 cluster, which may be a signature, held the repertoires of 18 of 34 multiple sclerosis patients after phylogenetic grouping.

The clonotype originates from a man aged 55 to 70 with multiple sclerosis. Sequencing input: PBMCs.

The CDR3 loop is CSATDRPSYEQYF. For the CDR3, the DNA is TGCAGTGCTACCGACAGACCGTCCTACGAGCAGTACTTC. The J gene is TRBJ2-7, the V gene TRBV20-1, with TRBD1 as a possible D gene (5 bases). Germline CDR1 and CDR2: DFQATT and SNEGSKA (reference sequence). The CDR3 loop spans 13 amino acids. The V and J ends lost 4 bases and 1 base respectively, with 11 bases between them.